A few counts support the clone carrying this TCR beta chain. This sample was taken from a study of shared T cell receptors in the human thymus. CDR3 length equals 16 residues. The germline V and J ends were trimmed by 5 bases and 4 bases, with 18 bases remaining between them. Germline V gives CDR1 LNHDA, CDR2 SQIVND (reference sequence). Repertoires were generated with immunoSEQ multiplex PCR, while TCRdb's copy carries only in-frame clones and drops some. Of some 640,000 clones detected, about 89% appear once; the ten largest clones hold 0.0094%. The same sample was also studied in work on human thymus T cells. Turning to that study: Corrective heart surgery yielded the resections from which the thymus tissue came. Thymic repertoires of unrelated individuals were reported in related research to overlap highly.

This TCR derives from a boy younger than two with a congenital heart defect. The rearrangement links TRBV19 to TRBJ2-1; a possible D gene is TRBD1 (5 bases). Sequencing was carried out using thymocytes. CDR3 protein: CASSPQGSNNYNEQFF. CDR3 sequence (DNA): TGTGCCAGTAGTCCTCAGGGCAGTAACAATTACAATGAGCAGTTCTTC. Together with reference TRBV19 and TRBJ2-1, the CDR3 gives the full variable domain: DGGITQSPKYLFRKEGQNVTLSCEQNLNHDAMYWYRQDPGQGLRLIYYSQIVNDFQKGDIAEGYSVSREKKESFPLTVTSAQKNPTAFYLCASSPQGSNNYNEQFFGPGTRLTVL.